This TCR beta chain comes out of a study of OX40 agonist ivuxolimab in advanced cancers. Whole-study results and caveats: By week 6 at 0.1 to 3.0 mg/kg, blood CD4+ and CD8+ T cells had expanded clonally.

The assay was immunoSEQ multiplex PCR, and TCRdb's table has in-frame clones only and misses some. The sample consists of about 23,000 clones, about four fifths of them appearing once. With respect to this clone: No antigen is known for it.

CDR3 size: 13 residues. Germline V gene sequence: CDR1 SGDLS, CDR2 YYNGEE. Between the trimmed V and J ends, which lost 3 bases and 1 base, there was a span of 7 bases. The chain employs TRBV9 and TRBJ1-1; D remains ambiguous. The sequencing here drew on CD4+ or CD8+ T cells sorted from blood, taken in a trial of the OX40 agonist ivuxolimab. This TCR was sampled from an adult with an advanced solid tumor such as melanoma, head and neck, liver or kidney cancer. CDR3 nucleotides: TGTGCCAGCAGCGAAGGAGGGAACACTGAAGCTTTCTTT. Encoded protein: CASSEGGNTEAFF. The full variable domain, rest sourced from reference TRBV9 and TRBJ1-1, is DSGVTQTPKHLITATGQRVTLRCSPRSGDLSVYWYQQSLDQGLQFLIQYYNGEERAKGNILERFSAQQFPDLHSELNLSSLELGDSALYFCASSEGGNTEAFFGQGTRLTVV.